The 7 T cell receptor beta chains reported below all come from one sample, sequenced in a study of cytomegalovirus exposure and HLA in healthy donors. PCR primers comprised 60 Vbeta and 13 Jbeta primers. Libraries were prepared by immunoSEQ multiplex PCR; TCRdb keeps only in-frame clonotypes and omits some of them. The profile covers under 140,000 clones, with 65% to 80% appearing a single time and around 2.9% taken by the ten largest. Source material: PBMCs. The receptors come from an older woman in good health and CMV-seropositive.

The V gene is TRBV28, the J gene TRBJ1-4; no definite D call. Trimming removed 1 base at V and 7 bases at J, with 13 bases between. The germline V gene has CDR1 MDHEN and CDR2 SYDVKM. CDR3 length: 15 residues. This chain's CDR3 is CASSLSGGFGEKLFF. DNA of the CDR3: TGTGCCAGCAGTTTATCGGGAGGTTTTGGTGAAAAACTGTTTTTT.

The rearrangement links TRBV23-1 to TRBJ2-1, with TRBD1 matching over 11 bases. TRBV23-1 is given ORF status, its function remaining uncertain. The CDR3 loop spans 14 amino acids. J lost 6 bases, V lost 6 bases, and 4 bases had no gene match. The CDR3 coding sequence is TGCGCCAGCAGCGGACAGGGGGCGCTCAATGAGCAGTTCTTC. It specifies CASSGQGALNEQFF.

The CDR3: CASSYPLAVDSYEQYF. The DNA of the CDR3 is TGTGCCAGCAGTTACCCCCTAGCGGTTGACTCCTACGAGCAGTACTTC. The chain employs TRBV6-6 and TRBJ2-5, with 7 bases that match TRBD2. The J call may be wrong; the DNA end is better matched by TRBJ2-7. In germline, CDR1 is MNHNY, CDR2 SVGAGI (reference sequence). The CDR3 has 16 residues.

The chain carries TRBV30 and TRBJ2-2, with D uncertain. V lost 0 bases, J lost 5 bases, and 10 bases lay in between. This CDR3 comprises 14 residues. Per germline, CDR1 GTSNPN and CDR2 SVGIG (reference sequence). The CDR3 DNA is TGTGCCTGGAGTGTACTTCTAGAAACCGGGGAGCTGTTTTTT. It encodes CAWSVLLETGELFF. The entire variable domain, with the rest obtained from reference TRBV30 and TRBJ2-2, is as follows: SQTIHQWPATLVQPVGSPLSLECTVEGTSNPNLYWYRQAAGRGLQLLFYSVGIGQISSEVPQNLSASRPQDRQFILSSKKLLLSDSGFYLCAWSVLLETGELFFGEGSRLTVL.

The rearrangement uses TRBV9 and TRBJ2-7, with 9 bases aligning to TRBD1. J was trimmed by 5 bases and V by 0 bases; bases with no gene match: 3. CDR1 and CDR2 from the germline V gene are SGDLS and YYNGEE. The CDR3 contains 14 residues. The DNA of the CDR3 is TGTGCCAGCAGCGTAGGTGACAGGGGGAACGAGCAGTACTTC. The encoded protein is CASSVGDRGNEQYF.

In the case of this clone: This specimen includes other DNA sequences encoding the same CDR3. The CDR3 reads CASSLSSGAYNEQFF. The CDR3 nucleotides read TGCGCCAGCAGCTTGTCTAGCGGGGCTTACAATGAGCAGTTCTTC. This rearrangement joins TRBV5-1 to TRBJ2-1; 9 bases agree with TRBD2. The CDR3 contains 15 residues. Germline CDR1 is SGHRS and CDR2 is YFSETQ. The junction had 3 bases not matched to a gene; V was cut back by 1 base and J by 4 bases.

J is TRBJ2-5 and V is TRBV7-2; 7 bases map to TRBD2. Trimming took 3 bases from V and 2 from J; bases not matched to a gene: 9. Looked up from germline, CDR1 is SGHTA and CDR2 is FQGNSA. This CDR3 is 16 amino acids long. The CDR3 loop reads CASSLSVTGGQETQYF. The CDR3 bases are TGTGCCAGCAGCTTGTCGGTCACGGGGGGACAAGAGACCCAGTACTTC.